Described below is a single T cell receptor (beta chain) sequence and its context. After constant-region reverse-primer amplification, full-length variable regions underwent semi-nested PCR with Nested Universal Primer A. TCRdb itself ran the 5' RACE reads through MiXCR, one entry per CDR3 protein. The sample yields fewer than 65,000 distinct CDR3 sequences, less than 25% seen once. Germline V gene sequence: CDR1 SNHLY, CDR2 FYNNEI. V lost 2 bases to trimming and J lost 1 base, with 8 bases between them. The CDR3 loop spans 14 amino acids. Tregs were sorted as CD4+CD25+CD127-/low cells. This TCR was sampled from a female donor with breast cancer. The chain uses TRBV2 and TRBJ1-1; D may be TRBD1 (5 bases). Sequencing was done on a sample of tumor-infiltrating Tregs sorted from the breast tumor. CDR3 sequence reads: CASSEQGGNTEAFF. The CDR3, as DNA: TGTGCCAGCAGTGAACAGGGTGGGAACACTGAAGCTTTCTTT.